Below, 12 T cell receptor beta chains from the same sample are listed, as sequenced in a study of cytomegalovirus exposure and HLA in healthy donors. Primers: 60 Vbeta forward and 13 Jbeta reverse. Profiling relied on immunoSEQ multiplex PCR, and the TCRdb table lists in-frame clones only, not all of them. The sample consists of more than 110,000 clones, under 80% of them appearing once. The sequencing input was PBMCs. These receptors were collected from a male donor in good health and CMV-seronegative.

V and J are TRBV30 and TRBJ2-3; 15 bases are a match to TRBD2. Germline V gene data show CDR1 as GTSNPN and CDR2 as SVGIG (reference sequence). The CDR3 extends over 18 amino acids. With V trimmed by 0 bases and J by 3 bases, 7 bases remained unmatched. The CDR3 sequence is CAWSVGLAGGIRTDTQYF. DNA of the CDR3: TGTGCCTGGAGTGTAGGACTAGCGGGAGGGATTCGTACAGATACGCAGTATTTT.

The chain combines TRBV6-5 with TRBJ2-1, with D maybe TRBD2 (6 bases). Germline CDR1 is MNHEY and CDR2 is SVGAGI. Trimming shortened V by 0 bases and J by 3 bases, and 12 bases separated the two germline ends. This CDR3 comprises 16 residues. This chain's CDR3 is CASSYSTASVYNEQFF. The CDR3 DNA sequence: TGTGCCAGCAGTTACTCGACGGCTAGCGTCTACAATGAGCAGTTCTTC.

The rearrangement links TRBV7-3 to TRBJ2-7; D is possibly TRBD1 (6 bases). Germline CDR1 and CDR2: SGHTA and FQGTGA. Deletions cut 5 bases from V and 0 bases from J, with 11 bases between. This CDR3 comprises 14 residues. This CDR3 reads CASSPGTNSYEQYF. The CDR3 bases are TGTGCCAGCAGCCCTGGGACAAACTCCTACGAGCAGTACTTC.

This rearrangement joins TRBV15 to TRBJ2-1, with 7 bases identical to TRBD2. The V gene's germline CDR1 is LNHNV and CDR2 YYDKDF (reference sequence). The ends lost 1 base at V and 7 bases at J; junction bases unmatched: 10. CDR3 size: 16 residues. CDR3 loop: CATSRGGMGGGNEQFF. As DNA, the CDR3 is TGTGCCACCAGCAGAGGCGGTATGGGGGGAGGGAATGAGCAGTTCTTC.

The chain joins TRBV5-1 to TRBJ2-1, with D perhaps TRBD1 (6 bases). The CDR3 spans 15 residues. V gave up 2 bases and J gave up 6 bases, with 15 bases separating them. CDR1 SGHRS and CDR2 YFSETQ come from the germline V gene. CDR3 sequence: CASSFGTIGINEQFF. The CDR3 coding sequence is TGCGCCAGCAGCTTTGGGACAATCGGAATCAATGAGCAGTTCTTC.

This sequence joins TRBV14 and TRBJ2-3; maybe TRBD1 (5 bases). Germline loops: CDR1 SGHDN, CDR2 FVKESK. This CDR3 contains 15 residues. V lost 4 bases, J lost 1 base, and 12 bases lay in between. The CDR3 nucleotides are TGTGCCAGCAGCCCGCAGGCAGGGCGCACAGATACGCAGTATTTT. This gives the protein CASSPQAGRTDTQYF.

This clone has just a few counts. This rearrangement joins TRBV19 to TRBJ2-7; TRBD1 might be the D (5 bases). This CDR3 contains 14 residues. Germline V lookup: CDR1 LNHDA, CDR2 SQIVND (reference sequence). V shed 3 bases and J shed 0 bases, with 9 bases lying between them. In nucleotides, the CDR3 is TGTGCCAGTAGTATCTCAGGACACTCCTACGAGCAGTACTTC. Translated, it gives CASSISGHSYEQYF.

The rearrangement uses TRBV6-1 and TRBJ2-5, with D unresolved. The CDR3 is 15 residues long. Germline V lookup: CDR1 MNHNS, CDR2 SASEGT. V dropped 6 bases and J dropped 1 base, with 15 bases sitting between them. CDR3 region: CASSPKRGAQETQYF. The DNA of the CDR3 is TGTGCCAGCAGCCCGAAACGAGGAGCCCAAGAGACCCAGTACTTC.

The rearrangement links TRBV5-1 to TRBJ2-7, with D maybe TRBD2 (5 bases). CDR1 SGHRS and CDR2 YFSETQ come from the germline V gene. The V end was cut by 1 base, the J end by 2 bases, with 19 bases between. This CDR3 region has 17 residues. The chain's CDR3 is CASSLSFFLLDTYEQYF. The CDR3 DNA sequence: TGCGCCAGCAGCTTGTCTTTTTTTCTACTAGATACCTACGAGCAGTACTTC. The variable domain in full, with the rest retrieved from reference TRBV5-1 and TRBJ2-7, is KAGVTQTPRYLIKTRGQQVTLSCSPISGHRSVSWYQQTPGQGLQFLFEYFSETQRNKGNFPGRFSGRQFSNSRSEMNVSTLELGDSALYLCASSLSFFLLDTYEQYFGPGTRLTVT.

This chain links TRBV13 with TRBJ2-7, with 9 nucleotides matching TRBD1. V trimming: 6 bases; J trimming: 1 base; junction bases outside the gene matches: 7. There are 15 residues in the CDR3. The germline gives CDR1 PRHDT, CDR2 FYEKMQ (reference sequence). CDR3 amino acids: CASSHTGTGSYEQYF. The CDR3 bases are TGTGCCAGCAGTCACACCGGGACAGGGTCCTACGAGCAGTACTTC.

This rearrangement joins TRBV18 to TRBJ2-7; 7 bases fit TRBD1. The CDR3 is made up of 14 amino acids. The V gene end was trimmed by 1 base and the J gene end by 5 bases; junction bases not matched to a gene: 5. The germline CDR1 and CDR2 sequences are KGHSH and LQKENI. CDR3 coding DNA: TGTGCCAGCTCACCACAACAGGGGTCCCACGAGCAGTACTTC. Translating it yields CASSPQQGSHEQYF.

This clone has only a few counts. The genes are TRBV19 and TRBJ1-2, with TRBD1 matching over 9 bases. Germline V gene sequence: CDR1 LNHDA, CDR2 SQIVND (reference sequence). J was trimmed by 1 base and V by 4 bases; bases with no gene match: 10. This CDR3 has 17 residues. DNA of the CDR3: TGTGCCAGTAGTAGGCAACCCCGGGACAGGGTTAACTATGGCTACACCTTC. Protein: CASSRQPRDRVNYGYTF.